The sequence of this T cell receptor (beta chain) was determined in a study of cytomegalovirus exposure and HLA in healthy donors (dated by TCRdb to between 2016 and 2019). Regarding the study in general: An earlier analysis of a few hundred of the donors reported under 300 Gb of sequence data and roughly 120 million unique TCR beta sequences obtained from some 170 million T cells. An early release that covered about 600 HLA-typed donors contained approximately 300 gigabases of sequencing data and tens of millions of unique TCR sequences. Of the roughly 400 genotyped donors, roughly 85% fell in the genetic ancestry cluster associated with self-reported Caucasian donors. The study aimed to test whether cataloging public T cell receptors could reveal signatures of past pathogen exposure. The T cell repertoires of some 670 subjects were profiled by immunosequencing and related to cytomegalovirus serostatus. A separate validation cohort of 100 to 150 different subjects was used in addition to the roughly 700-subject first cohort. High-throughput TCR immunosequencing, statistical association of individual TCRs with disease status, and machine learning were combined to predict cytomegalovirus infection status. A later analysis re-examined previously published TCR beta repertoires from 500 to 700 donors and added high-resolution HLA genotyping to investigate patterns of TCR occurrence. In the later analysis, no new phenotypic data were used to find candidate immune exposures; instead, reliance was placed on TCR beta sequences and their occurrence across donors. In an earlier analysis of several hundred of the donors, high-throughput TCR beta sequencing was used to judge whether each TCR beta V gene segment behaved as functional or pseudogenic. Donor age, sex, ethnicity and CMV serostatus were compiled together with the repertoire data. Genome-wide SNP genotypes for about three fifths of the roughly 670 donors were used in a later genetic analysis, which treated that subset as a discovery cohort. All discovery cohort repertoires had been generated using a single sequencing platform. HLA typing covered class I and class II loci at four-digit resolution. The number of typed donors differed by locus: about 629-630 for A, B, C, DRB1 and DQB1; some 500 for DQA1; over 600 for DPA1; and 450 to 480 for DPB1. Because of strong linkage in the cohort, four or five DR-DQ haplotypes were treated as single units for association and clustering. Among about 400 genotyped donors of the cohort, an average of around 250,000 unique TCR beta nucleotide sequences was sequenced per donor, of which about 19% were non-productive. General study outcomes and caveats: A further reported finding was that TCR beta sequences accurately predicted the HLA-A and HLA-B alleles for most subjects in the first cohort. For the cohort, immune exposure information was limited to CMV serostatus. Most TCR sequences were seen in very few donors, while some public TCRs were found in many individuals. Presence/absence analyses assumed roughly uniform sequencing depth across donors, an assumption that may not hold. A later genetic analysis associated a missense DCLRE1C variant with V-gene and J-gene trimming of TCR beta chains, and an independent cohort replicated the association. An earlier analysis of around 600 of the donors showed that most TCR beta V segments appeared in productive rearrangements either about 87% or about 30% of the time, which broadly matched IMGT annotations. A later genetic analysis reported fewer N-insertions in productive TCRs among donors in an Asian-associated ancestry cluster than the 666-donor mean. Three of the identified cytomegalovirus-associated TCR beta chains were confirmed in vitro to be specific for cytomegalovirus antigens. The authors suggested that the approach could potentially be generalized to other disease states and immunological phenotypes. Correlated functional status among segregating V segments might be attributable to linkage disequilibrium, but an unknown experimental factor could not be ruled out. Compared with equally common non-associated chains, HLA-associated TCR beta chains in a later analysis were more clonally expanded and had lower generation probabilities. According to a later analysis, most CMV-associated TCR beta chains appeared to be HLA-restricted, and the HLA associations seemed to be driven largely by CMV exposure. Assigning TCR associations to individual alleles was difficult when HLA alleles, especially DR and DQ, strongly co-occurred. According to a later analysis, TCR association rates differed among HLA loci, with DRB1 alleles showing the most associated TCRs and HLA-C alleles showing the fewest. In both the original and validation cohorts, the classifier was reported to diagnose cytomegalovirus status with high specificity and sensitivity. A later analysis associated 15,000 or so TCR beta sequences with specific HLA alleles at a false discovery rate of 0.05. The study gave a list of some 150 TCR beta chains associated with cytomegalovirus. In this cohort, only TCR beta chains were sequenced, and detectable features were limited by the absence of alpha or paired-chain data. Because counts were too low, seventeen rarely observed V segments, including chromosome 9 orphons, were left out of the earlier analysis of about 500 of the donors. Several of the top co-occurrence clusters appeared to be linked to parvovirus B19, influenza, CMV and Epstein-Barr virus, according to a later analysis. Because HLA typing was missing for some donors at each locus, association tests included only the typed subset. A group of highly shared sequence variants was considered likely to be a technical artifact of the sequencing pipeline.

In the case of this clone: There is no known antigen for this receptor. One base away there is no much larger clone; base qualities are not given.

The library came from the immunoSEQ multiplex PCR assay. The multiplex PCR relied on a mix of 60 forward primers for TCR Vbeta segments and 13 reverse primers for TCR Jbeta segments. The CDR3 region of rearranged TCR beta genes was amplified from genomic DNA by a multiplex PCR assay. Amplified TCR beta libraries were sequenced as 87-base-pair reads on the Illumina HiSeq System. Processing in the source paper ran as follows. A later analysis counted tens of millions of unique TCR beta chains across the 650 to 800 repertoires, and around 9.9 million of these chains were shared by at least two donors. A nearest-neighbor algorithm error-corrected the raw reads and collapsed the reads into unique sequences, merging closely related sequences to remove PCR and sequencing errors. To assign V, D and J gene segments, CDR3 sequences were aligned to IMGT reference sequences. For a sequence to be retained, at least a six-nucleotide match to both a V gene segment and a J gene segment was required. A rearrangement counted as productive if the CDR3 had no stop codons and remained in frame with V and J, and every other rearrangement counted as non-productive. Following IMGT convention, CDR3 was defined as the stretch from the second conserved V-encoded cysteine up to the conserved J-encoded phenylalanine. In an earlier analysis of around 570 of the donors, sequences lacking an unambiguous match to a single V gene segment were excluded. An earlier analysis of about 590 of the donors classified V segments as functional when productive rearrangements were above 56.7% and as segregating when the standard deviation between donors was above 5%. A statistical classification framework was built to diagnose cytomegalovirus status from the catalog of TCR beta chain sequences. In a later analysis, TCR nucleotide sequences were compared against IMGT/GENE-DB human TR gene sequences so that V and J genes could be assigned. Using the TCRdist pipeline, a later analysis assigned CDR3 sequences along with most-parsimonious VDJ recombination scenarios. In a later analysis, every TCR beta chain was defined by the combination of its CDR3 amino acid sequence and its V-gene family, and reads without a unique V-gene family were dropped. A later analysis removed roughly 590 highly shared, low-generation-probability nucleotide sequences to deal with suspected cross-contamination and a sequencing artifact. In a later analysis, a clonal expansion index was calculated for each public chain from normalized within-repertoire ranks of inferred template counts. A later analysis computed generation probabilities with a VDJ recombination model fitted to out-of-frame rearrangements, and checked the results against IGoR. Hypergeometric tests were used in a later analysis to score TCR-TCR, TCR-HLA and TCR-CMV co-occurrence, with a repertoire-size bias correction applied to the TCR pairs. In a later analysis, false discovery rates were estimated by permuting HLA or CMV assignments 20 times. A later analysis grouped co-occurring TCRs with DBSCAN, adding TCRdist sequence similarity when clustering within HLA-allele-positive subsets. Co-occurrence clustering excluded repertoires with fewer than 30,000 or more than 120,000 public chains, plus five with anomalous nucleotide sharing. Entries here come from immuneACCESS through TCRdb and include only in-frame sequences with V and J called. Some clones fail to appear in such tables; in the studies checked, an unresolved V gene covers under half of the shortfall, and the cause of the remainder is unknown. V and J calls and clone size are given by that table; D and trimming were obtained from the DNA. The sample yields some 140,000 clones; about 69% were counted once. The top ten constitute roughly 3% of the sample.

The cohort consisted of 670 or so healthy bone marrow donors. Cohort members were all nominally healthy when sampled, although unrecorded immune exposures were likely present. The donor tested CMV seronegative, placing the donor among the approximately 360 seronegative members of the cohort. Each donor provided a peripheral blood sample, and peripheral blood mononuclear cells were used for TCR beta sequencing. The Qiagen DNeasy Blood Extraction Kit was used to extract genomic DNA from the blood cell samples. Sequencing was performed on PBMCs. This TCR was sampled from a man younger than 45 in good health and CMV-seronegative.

The base sequence is TGTGCCAGCAGTTTACCACATCGGCGGGAGCAGTTCTTC. Its protein reads: CASSLPHRREQFF. The chain couples TRBV28 to TRBJ2-1; the D gene assignment is ambiguous. A distance of 12 bases separates the germline ends of V and J, which lose 2 bases and 10 bases respectively. There are 13 amino acids in the CDR3, from cysteine to phenylalanine inclusive. The entry retains the CDR3 DNA only, 39 bases that are in frame from base 1. As encoded in the germline V gene, CDR1 is MDHEN while CDR2 is SYDVKM.